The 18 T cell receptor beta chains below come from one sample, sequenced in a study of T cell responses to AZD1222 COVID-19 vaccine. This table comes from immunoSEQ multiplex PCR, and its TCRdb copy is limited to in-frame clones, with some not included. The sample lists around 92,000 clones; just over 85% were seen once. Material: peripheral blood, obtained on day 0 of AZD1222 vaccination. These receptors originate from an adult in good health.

The CDR3 DNA sequence: TGCGCCAGCTTCGAGAGCGGGGGTACACATGAGCAGTTCTTC. The encoded protein is CASFESGGTHEQFF. This chain links TRBV5-1 with TRBJ2-1, with 8 positions matching TRBD2. Germline loops: CDR1 SGHRS, CDR2 YFSETQ. The CDR3 is 14 residues long. Unmatched junction bases numbered 11, after V lost 7 bases and J lost 8 bases.

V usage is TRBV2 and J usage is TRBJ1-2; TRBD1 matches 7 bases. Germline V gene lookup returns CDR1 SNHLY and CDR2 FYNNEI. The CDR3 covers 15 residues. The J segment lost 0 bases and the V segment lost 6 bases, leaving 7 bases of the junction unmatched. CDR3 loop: CASRVDRNTNYGYTF. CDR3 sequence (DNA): TGTGCCAGCAGAGTGGACAGGAATACTAACTATGGCTACACCTTC. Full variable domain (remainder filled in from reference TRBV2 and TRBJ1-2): EPEVTQTPSHQVTQMGQEVILRCVPISNHLYFYWYRQILGQKVEFLVSFYNNEISEKSEIFDDQFSVERPDGSNFTLKIRSTKLEDSAMYFCASRVDRNTNYGYTFGSGTRLTVV.

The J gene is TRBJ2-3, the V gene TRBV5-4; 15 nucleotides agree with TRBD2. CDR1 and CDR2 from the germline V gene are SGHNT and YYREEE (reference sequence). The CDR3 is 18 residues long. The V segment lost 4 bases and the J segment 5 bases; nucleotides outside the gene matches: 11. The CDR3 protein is CASSKIGTSGGLGDTQYF. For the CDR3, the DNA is TGTGCCAGCAGCAAGATAGGGACTAGCGGGGGGTTGGGAGATACGCAGTATTTT.

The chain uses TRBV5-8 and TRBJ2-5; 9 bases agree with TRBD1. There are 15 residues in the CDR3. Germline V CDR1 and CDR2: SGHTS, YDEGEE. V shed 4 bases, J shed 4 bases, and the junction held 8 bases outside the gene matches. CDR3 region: CASSPGDRVTETQYF. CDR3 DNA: TGTGCCAGCAGCCCTGGGGACAGGGTAACAGAGACCCAGTACTTC.

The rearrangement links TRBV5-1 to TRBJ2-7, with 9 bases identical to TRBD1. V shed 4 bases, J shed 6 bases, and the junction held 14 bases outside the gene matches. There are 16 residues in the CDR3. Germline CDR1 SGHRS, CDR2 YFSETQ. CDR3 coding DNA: TGCGCCAGCAGCCCCATTTTAGGGACAGGGATGGTCGAGCAGTACTTC. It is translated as CASSPILGTGMVEQYF.

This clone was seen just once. In DNA form, the CDR3 reads TGCAGCGTCCAGGGGTTTCCGGGAGGCTACACCTTC. Protein sequence: CSVQGFPGGYTF. The genes are TRBV29-1 and TRBJ1-2, with a tentative D call TRBD1 (6 bases). CDR3 length: 12 amino acids. Trimming took off 6 bases at V and 8 bases at J, with 16 bases between the two ends. Looked up from germline, CDR1 is SQVTM and CDR2 is ANQGSEA.

The CDR3 loop is CASSSTSAMREQFF. CDR3 coding DNA: TGTGCCAGCAGCTCGACTAGCGCAATGAGAGAGCAGTTCTTC. The rearrangement joins TRBV7-2 to TRBJ2-1; the match to TRBD2 covers 8 bases. The CDR3 totals 14 residues. Trimming at V came to 4 bases and at J to 10 bases, leaving 9 bases not matched to a gene. Germline V gene sequence: CDR1 SGHTA, CDR2 FQGNSA.

CDR3 DNA sequence: TGTGCCAGTACGAACCAGGGGGTCGGAGAGCAGTACTTC. Its protein is CASTNQGVGEQYF. The chain employs TRBV19 and TRBJ2-7, with 7 bases fitting TRBD1. Germline loops: CDR1 LNHDA, CDR2 SQIVND (reference sequence). V lost 7 bases, J lost 7 bases, and 10 bases stayed unmatched. There are 13 residues in the CDR3.

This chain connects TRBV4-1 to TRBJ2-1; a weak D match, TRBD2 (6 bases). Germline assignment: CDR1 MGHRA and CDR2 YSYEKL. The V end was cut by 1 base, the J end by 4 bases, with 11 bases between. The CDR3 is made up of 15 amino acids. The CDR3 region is CASSQVRTTYNEQFF. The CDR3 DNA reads TGCGCCAGCAGCCAAGTAAGGACTACTTACAATGAGCAGTTCTTC.

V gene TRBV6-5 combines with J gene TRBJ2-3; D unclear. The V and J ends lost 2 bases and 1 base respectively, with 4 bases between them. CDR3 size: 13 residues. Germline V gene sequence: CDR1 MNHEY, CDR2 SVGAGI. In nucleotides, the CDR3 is TGTGCCAGCAGTTACGAGGGCACAGATACGCAGTATTTT. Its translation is CASSYEGTDTQYF.

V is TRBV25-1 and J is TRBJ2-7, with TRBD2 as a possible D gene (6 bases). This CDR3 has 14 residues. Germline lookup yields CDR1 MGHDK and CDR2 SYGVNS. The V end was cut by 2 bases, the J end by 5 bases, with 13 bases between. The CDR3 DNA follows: TGTGCCAGCAGTGAAAATCGGGGGTTAGACGAGCAGTACTTC. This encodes CASSENRGLDEQYF.

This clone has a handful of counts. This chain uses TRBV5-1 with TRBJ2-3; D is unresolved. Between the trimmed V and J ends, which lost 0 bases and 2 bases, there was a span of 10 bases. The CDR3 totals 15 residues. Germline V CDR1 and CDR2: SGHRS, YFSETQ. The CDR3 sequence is CASSLEGRHTDTQYF. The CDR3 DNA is TGCGCCAGCAGCTTGGAGGGCAGGCACACAGATACGCAGTATTTT.

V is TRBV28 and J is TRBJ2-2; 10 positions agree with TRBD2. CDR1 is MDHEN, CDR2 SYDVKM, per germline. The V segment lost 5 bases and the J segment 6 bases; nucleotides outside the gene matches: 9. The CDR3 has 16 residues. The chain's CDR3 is CASSLSSGSGAGELFF. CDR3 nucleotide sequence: TGTGCCAGCAGTCTGTCTAGCGGGAGTGGTGCCGGGGAGCTGTTTTTT.

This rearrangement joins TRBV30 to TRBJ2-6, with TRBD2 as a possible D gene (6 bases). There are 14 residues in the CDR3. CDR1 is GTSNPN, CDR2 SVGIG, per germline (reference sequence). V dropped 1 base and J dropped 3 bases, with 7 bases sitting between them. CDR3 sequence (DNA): TGTGCCTGGAGTGGGGGAGGTGGGGCCAACGTCCTGACTTTC. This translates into CAWSGGGGANVLTF. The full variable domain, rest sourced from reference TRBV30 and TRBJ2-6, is SQTIHQWPATLVQPVGSPLSLECTVEGTSNPNLYWYRQAAGRGLQLLFYSVGIGQISSEVPQNLSASRPQDRQFILSSKKLLLSDSGFYLCAWSGGGGANVLTFGAGSRLTVL.

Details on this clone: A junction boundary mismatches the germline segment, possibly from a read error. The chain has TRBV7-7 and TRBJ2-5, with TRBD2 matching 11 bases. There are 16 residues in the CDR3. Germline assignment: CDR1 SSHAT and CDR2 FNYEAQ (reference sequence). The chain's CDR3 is CASSLGTSGGEETQYF. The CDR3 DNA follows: TGTGCTAGCAGCTTAGGTACTAGCGGGGGCGAAGAGACCCAGTACTTC. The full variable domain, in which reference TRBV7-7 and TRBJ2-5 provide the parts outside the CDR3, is GAGVSQSPRYKVTKRGQDVTLRCDPISSHATLYWYQQALGQGPEFLTYFNYEAQPDKSGLPSDRFSAERPEGSISTLTIQRTEQRDSAMYRCASSLGTSGGEETQYFGPGTRLLVL.

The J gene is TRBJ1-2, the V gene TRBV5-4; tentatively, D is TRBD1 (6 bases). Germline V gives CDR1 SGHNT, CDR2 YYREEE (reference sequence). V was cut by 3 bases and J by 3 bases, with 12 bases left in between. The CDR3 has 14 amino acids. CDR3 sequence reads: CASSWGDKHYGYTF. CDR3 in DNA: TGTGCCAGCAGCTGGGGGGACAAGCACTATGGCTACACCTTC.

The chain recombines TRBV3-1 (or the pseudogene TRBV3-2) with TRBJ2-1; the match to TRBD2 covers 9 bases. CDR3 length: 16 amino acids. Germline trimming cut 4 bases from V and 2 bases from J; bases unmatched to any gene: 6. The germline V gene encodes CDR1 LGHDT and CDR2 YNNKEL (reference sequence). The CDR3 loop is CASSPLAGVAYNEQFF. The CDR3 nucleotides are TGTGCCAGCAGCCCTTTAGCGGGGGTCGCCTACAATGAGCAGTTCTTC.

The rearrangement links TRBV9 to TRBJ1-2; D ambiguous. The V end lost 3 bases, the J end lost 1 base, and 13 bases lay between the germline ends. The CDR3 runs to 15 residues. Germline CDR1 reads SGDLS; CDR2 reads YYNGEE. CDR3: CASSGGLTLNYGYTF. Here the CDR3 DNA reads TGTGCCAGCAGCGGAGGGCTGACCCTTAACTATGGCTACACCTTC.